The 4 T cell receptor beta chains below all came from one sample that was sequenced in a study of identical twins. TCRdb used MiXCR to reprocess the 5' RACE reads, holding one entry per CDR3 protein. The table records some 560,000 distinct CDR3 sequences, 9.5% to 10% of them present only once. These sequences were also reported in another study, on yellow fever vaccine responses in identical twins.

Sequences were obtained from PBMCs. The receptors here all came from a woman between 18 and 30 years old in good health.

The chain joins TRBV27 to TRBJ2-7; TRBD1 agrees at 9 bases. The CDR3 consists of 15 residues. Germline V gene sequence: CDR1 MNHEY, CDR2 SMNVEV (reference sequence). Germline trimming cut 7 bases from V and 3 bases from J; bases unmatched to any gene: 10. CDR3 loop: CASTLTGTGIYEQYF. CDR3 coding DNA: TGTGCCAGCACTCTGACCGGGACAGGGATCTACGAGCAGTACTTC.

This clonotype was seen only a few times. The V and J genes are TRBV7-8 and TRBJ2-1, with TRBD2 matching 7 bases. V lost 5 bases and J lost 4; bases outside the gene matches: 11. This CDR3 region has 16 residues. Germline CDR1 reads SGHVS; CDR2 reads FQNEAQ. The chain's CDR3 is CASSPRGFKPYNEQFF. In DNA, the CDR3 is TGTGCCAGCAGCCCGCGGGGGTTCAAGCCATACAATGAGCAGTTCTTC.

The V call is TRBV7-8, the J call TRBJ2-1, with D possibly matching TRBD2 (6 bases). Looked up from germline, CDR1 is SGHVS and CDR2 is FQNEAQ. V lost 5 bases and J 6 bases, leaving 14 bases between the germline ends. There are 14 residues in the CDR3. The CDR3 reads CASSPRLDRNEQFF. DNA for the CDR3: TGTGCCAGCAGCCCAAGACTAGATCGCAATGAGCAGTTCTTC.

The chain combines TRBV20-1 with TRBJ2-7, with 9 bases identical to TRBD1. Germline CDR1 reads DFQATT; CDR2 reads SNEGSKA (reference sequence). V dropped 0 bases and J dropped 0; count of bases not matched to a gene: 15. The CDR3 spans 19 residues. The DNA for the CDR3 is TGCAGTGCTAGAGATAAGAACGGACAGGGGAGGCCCCTCTCCTACGAGCAGTACTTC. Its protein is CSARDKNGQGRPLSYEQYF.